The source of this TCR beta chain is a study of blood T cell repertoires in COVID-19. From germline, CDR1 is MNHEY and CDR2 SVGAGI. The CDR3 is made up of 13 amino acids. With V trimmed by 6 bases and J by 7 bases, 2 bases remained unmatched. With regard to this clone: A much larger clone is a single base away; this may be a read error. Other nucleotide sequences in the sample specify the same CDR3.

TCRdb's copy holds only in-frame clones and misses some; the assay was immunoSEQ multiplex PCR. The data show 190,000 or so clones, around nine tenths seen once. The chain employs TRBV6-5 and TRBJ1-5; 11 bases line up with TRBD1. The source of this sequence is a man between 60 and 75 years old who had recovered from COVID-19. Sequences were obtained from peripheral blood. The CDR3 DNA reads as TGTGCCAGCAGGGGACAGGGGGGACAGCCCCAGCATTTT. Translation gives CASRGQGGQPQHF.